This T cell receptor beta chain derives from a study of shared clonotypes between healthy human individuals. Study-wide context: A few men and a couple of women, aged 18 to 49, were donors. Findings of the study overall: A limitation of the genetic and exposure-history diversity represented arose from few donors.

Each cell subset's genomic DNA was divided evenly among several immunoSEQ plates. Clones were sequenced by immunoSEQ multiplex PCR, and TCRdb holds only the in-frame ones, with some missing. The data contain some 530,000 clones, about 84% of them singletons. This clone was recorded a few times. Its antigen is still unknown. Those who donated were healthy HIV-negative adults, with no recent acute infections or vaccinations reported. V dropped 3 bases and J dropped 3 bases, with 9 bases sitting between them. This CDR3 spans 14 amino acids. Germline CDR1 and CDR2: SEHNR and FQNEAQ (reference sequence). The J gene is TRBJ1-3, the V gene TRBV7-9; D uncertain. This sequence originates from a woman in her thirties or forties in good health. Some clones in this sample may be carry-over from other donors' samples. Sequencing used PBMCs. The chain's CDR3 is CASSFFGDGNTIYF. CDR3 bases: TGTGCCAGCAGCTTTTTTGGCGATGGAAACACCATATATTTT.